The entry that follows covers one T cell receptor (beta chain) sequence. Its matching antigen is unknown. The data were taken from a study of cytomegalovirus exposure and HLA in healthy donors. Turning to the study itself: The Caucasian-associated ancestry cluster held over 65% of around 380 genotyped donors. General study findings and limits: In a later analysis, HLA-associated beta chains showed higher expansion and lower generation probabilities than comparable chains. TCR beta V segments were, for the most part, productive about 87% or about 30% of the time in an earlier analysis. A list of around 160 TCR beta chains associated with cytomegalovirus was given.

Use of 60 Vbeta and 13 Jbeta primers characterized the PCR. Assay: immunoSEQ multiplex PCR; the TCRdb copy retains only in-frame clones and omits some. The repertoire holds around 150,000 clones, with approximately 79% as singletons. In germline, CDR1 is MGHRA, CDR2 YSYEKL. CDR3 length: 15 residues. Trimming removed 3 bases from V and 6 bases from J; junction bases left unmatched: 7. The sequencing sample was made of PBMCs. The sequence was obtained from a man in his forties in good health and CMV-seropositive. This sequence joins TRBV4-1 and TRBJ1-4; 7 nucleotides match TRBD1. CDR3 sequence: CASSHRQGEDEKLFF. CDR3 nucleotide sequence: TGCGCCAGCAGCCACCGCCAGGGGGAGGATGAAAAACTGTTTTTT.